This TCR beta chain was observed in a study of blood T cell repertoires in COVID-19. As for the study in general: There were acute and convalescent COVID-19 samples, and they came from the United States, Italy and Spain. Sample material is recorded as cDNA or gDNA derived from T cells, B-cell-depleted T cells, or PBMCs.

Original data processing: Reference gene primer amplification gave estimated nucleated cell counts. Sequencing was performed with immunoSEQ multiplex PCR; in TCRdb, only in-frame clones are kept and a portion is missing. V and J calls and clone size are copied from that table; D and trimming were computed from the DNA. The sample consists of roughly 260,000 clones, 82% of them appearing once. The CDR3 runs 15 residues. V was trimmed by 0 bases and J by 0 bases, leaving 8 bases between them. Per germline, CDR1 ENHRY and CDR2 SYGVKD. The chain carries TRBV10-3 and TRBJ1-2; D uncertain. The origin of this receptor is a woman aged 80 or over with active or convalescent COVID-19. The sample was peripheral blood. The CDR3 region has the DNA TGTGCCATCAGTGAGTCGGTAGAGTCTAACTATGGCTACACCTTC. Protein product: CAISESVESNYGYTF.